This T cell receptor (beta chain) was recorded in a study of cytomegalovirus exposure and HLA in healthy donors. V dropped 2 bases and J dropped 5 bases, with 11 bases sitting between them. This CDR3 has 14 residues. From germline, CDR1 is SGHDT and CDR2 YYEEEE. It was with 60 Vbeta and 13 Jbeta primers that the PCR ran. Some clones are missing from TCRdb's copy, which holds only in-frame ones; the method was immunoSEQ multiplex PCR. The table includes approximately 220,000 clones, over 60% detected once. The J gene is TRBJ2-1, the V gene TRBV5-6; D gene unclear. The sequencing sample was made of PBMCs. This TCR came from a male donor in good health and CMV-seronegative. The CDR3 nucleotides are TGTGCCAGCAGCTTCAACAGAATGGACAATGAGCAGTTCTTC. Translation: CASSFNRMDNEQFF.